This T cell receptor beta chain comes out of a study of blood T cell repertoires in COVID-19. Study as a whole: Researchers got acute and convalescent COVID-19 samples from the United States, Italy and Spain. Sources were T cells, B-cell-depleted T cells, or PBMCs; the material itself was cDNA or gDNA.

This CDR3 contains 17 residues. Germline CDR1 and CDR2: LGHNA and YNFKEQ. J was trimmed by 7 bases and V by 4 bases; bases with no gene match: 14. Original methodology: By means of reference gene primer amplification, nucleated cell counts were estimated. Assay: immunoSEQ multiplex PCR; the TCRdb copy retains only in-frame clones and omits some. V and J calls and clone size are copied from that table; D and trimming were computed from the DNA. The sample carries tens of thousands of clones, 85% to 90% recorded once. This chain joins TRBV4-2 and TRBJ2-1, with 9 bases matching TRBD1. What was sequenced was peripheral blood. This clonotype originated in a woman at least 80 years old with active COVID-19. The CDR3 spells CASSPKMRGQGWNEQFF. CDR3 DNA sequence: TGTGCCAGCAGCCCCAAGATGCGGGGACAGGGATGGAATGAGCAGTTCTTC.